The rows below give T cell receptor beta chains drawn from one sample of a study of PD-L1 blockade in urothelial cancer. The assay was immunoSEQ multiplex PCR, and TCRdb's table has in-frame clones only and misses some. The repertoire holds roughly 130,000 clones, with roughly 83% as singletons. Sequenced here: PBMCs, sampled around atezolizumab (anti-PD-L1) treatment. The source of these receptors is a man between 50 and 59 years old with urothelial cancer. The CDR3 runs from the conserved cysteine through the conserved F or W. Fields, in order: V gene, clone size, J gene, D gene, CDR3 protein, CDR3 DNA. D genes are given only for firm matches. The size field is filled for only some rows; it gives once, few, many or a size class.

TRBV6-1	NA	TRBJ1-6	NA	CASSVSERQSNSPLHF	TGTGCCAGCAGTGTATCTGAAAGACAGTCGAATTCACCCCTCCACTTT
TRBV18	NA	TRBJ2-1	NA	CASSPIPGGHEQFF	TGTGCCAGCTCACCAATCCCGGGGGGCCATGAGCAGTTCTTC
TRBV5-6	NA	TRBJ1-6	NA	CASSTGQSNSPLHF	TGTGCCAGCAGCACCGGACAGTCCAATTCACCCCTCCACTTT
TRBV6-1	NA	TRBJ1-6	NA	CASSETGSYNSPLHF	TGTGCCAGCAGTGAAACAGGCTCCTATAATTCACCCCTCCACTTT
TRBV4-2	NA	TRBJ2-1	NA	CASSQEKLPPYNEQFF	TGTGCCAGCAGCCAAGAAAAACTCCCCCCCTACAATGAGCAGTTCTTC
TRBV5-6	NA	TRBJ2-5	NA	CASSLERGETQYF	TGTGCCAGCAGCCTAGAAAGGGGAGAGACCCAGTACTTC
TRBV20-1	once	TRBJ2-5	NA	CSATFGETQYF	TGCAGTGCTACTTTTGGCGAGACCCAGTACTTC
TRBV15	NA	TRBJ2-2	NA	CATSISGSTGELFF	TGTGCCACCAGCATTAGCGGTTCCACCGGGGAGCTGTTTTTT
TRBV5-1	NA	TRBJ2-3	NA	CASSLAPNTDTQYF	TGCGCCAGCAGCTTAGCCCCCAACACAGATACGCAGTATTTT
TRBV6-1	NA	TRBJ2-7	TRBD1	CASSESGGWYEQYF	TGTGCCAGCAGTGAATCAGGGGGCTGGTACGAGCAGTACTTC
TRBV5-3	once	TRBJ1-2	TRBD1	CARSQDRGSFKGYGYTF	TGTGCCAGAAGCCAGGACAGGGGAAGTTTTAAGGGCTATGGCTACACCTTC
TRBV4-1	NA	TRBJ1-5	NA	CASSLLGGVGQPQHF	TGCGCCAGCAGCCTCCTCGGGGGGGTCGGTCAGCCCCAGCATTTT
TRBV4-1	NA	TRBJ1-3	TRBD1	CASSQPDRDPGNTIYF	TGCGCCAGCAGCCAGCCCGACAGGGACCCTGGAAACACCATATATTTT
TRBV27	NA	TRBJ1-1	TRBD1	CASRNRGDEAFF	TGTGCCAGCAGAAACAGGGGAGACGAAGCTTTCTTT
TRBV28	NA	TRBJ1-1	NA	CASRPEVSWLNTEAFF	TGTGCCAGCAGACCCGAGGTTTCGTGGCTGAACACTGAAGCTTTCTTT
TRBV28	few	TRBJ1-4	TRBD1	CASMEGAVEKLFF	TGTGCCAGCATGGAGGGGGCGGTGGAAAAACTGTTTTTT
TRBV11-2	NA	TRBJ1-1	TRBD1	CASSPQQGMTEAFF	TGTGCCAGCAGCCCTCAACAGGGGATGACTGAAGCTTTCTTT
TRBV30	NA	TRBJ2-2	NA	CAWSVVLQGTGELFF	TGTGCCTGGAGTGTGGTCCTCCAGGGGACCGGGGAGCTGTTTTTT
TRBV6-6	NA	TRBJ2-7	NA	CASTPAQGTYEQYF	TGTGCCAGCACCCCCGCCCAGGGAACCTACGAGCAGTACTTC
TRBV7-2	NA	TRBJ2-4	NA	CASSSTALAKNIQYF	TGTGCCAGCAGCTCGACAGCCCTAGCCAAAAACATTCAGTACTTC
TRBV2	NA	TRBJ1-4	TRBD1	CASSGQGARGEKLFF	TGTGCCAGCAGTGGACAGGGGGCGCGGGGTGAAAAACTGTTTTTT
TRBV28	once	TRBJ1-5	TRBD1	CASSPSGQGPLFSNQPQHF	TGTGCCAGCAGTCCATCCGGACAGGGGCCCCTATTTAGCAATCAGCCCCAGCATTTT
TRBV6-6	NA	TRBJ2-7	TRBD2	CASSYSPSGSSYEQYF	TGTGCCAGCAGTTACTCACCTAGCGGTTCCTCCTACGAGCAGTACTTC
TRBV4-2	NA	TRBJ2-1	TRBD2	CASSQTGDYAIDNEQFF	TGTGCCAGCAGCCAAACCGGGGACTACGCGATAGACAATGAGCAGTTCTTC
TRBV15	NA	TRBJ2-1	TRBD2	CATSSWTSSNEQFF	TGTGCCACCAGCAGTTGGACTAGCTCCAATGAGCAGTTCTTC
TRBV5-1	NA	TRBJ2-3	TRBD1	CASSARTGGRADTQYF	TGCGCCAGCAGCGCCCGGACAGGGGGTCGCGCAGATACGCAGTATTTT
TRBV7-9	NA	TRBJ1-6	NA	CASSLAGREGSPLHF	TGTGCCAGCAGCTTAGCCGGCAGGGAAGGTTCACCCCTCCACTTT